This T cell receptor (beta chain) was sequenced for a study of T cell repertoires and HLA-DP antigens. Study-wide background: In vitro CD4+ alloreactivity was against HeLa-presented HLA-DP.

The protocol was immunoSEQ multiplex PCR, while the TCRdb copy is restricted to in-frame clones and leaves out a portion. The sample lists approximately 89,000 clones, around nine tenths seen once, with around 1.7% in the top ten. On this clone itself: The antigen is unknown.

The sequenced material came from CD4+ T cells from PBMCs. The sequence was obtained from a man aged 45-65 years in good health and CMV-seronegative.

CDR3 nucleotides: TGTGCCAGCAGCTTAGGTCAGGGGCGAGACACTGAAGCTTTCTTT. It encodes CASSLGQGRDTEAFF. The V and J genes are TRBV7-2 and TRBJ1-1; D possibly corresponds to TRBD1 (6 bases). This CDR3 region has 15 residues. The ends were cut back, 1 base at V and 3 bases at J, with 12 bases in the middle. Looked up from germline, CDR1 is SGHTA and CDR2 is FQGNSA.